This T cell receptor beta chain is drawn from a study of T-cell memory formation after mild COVID-19. TCRdb processed the 5' RACE reads anew with MiXCR; each CDR3 protein has one entry. The sample lists fewer than 650,000 distinct CDR3 sequences, about 22% occurring once. V gave up 7 bases and J gave up 6 bases, with 12 bases separating them. The CDR3 runs to 12 residues. This clonotype was obtained from an adult woman who had mild COVID-19 (a few samples of this study predate the infection). Cell type and time point are not known. Source material: PBMCs or a T cell subset sorted from them (not recorded which). V and J are TRBV12-3 or TRBV12-4 and TRBJ1-2; TRBD1 might be the D (5 bases). CDR3: CASTGSLDGYTF. DNA for the CDR3: TGTGCCAGCACAGGGTCCCTCGATGGCTACACCTTC.